Presented here are 8 T cell receptor beta chains from one specimen sequenced in a study of read filtering for tumor transcriptome and immune sequencing. This library used roughly 370 ng RNA and molecular barcoded adaptors spanning alpha/delta and beta/gamma chains. TCRdb fed the reads into MiXCR, producing one record per CDR3 protein. The table lists 75,000 to 90,000 distinct CDR3 sequences, about 12% of them singletons, with about 15% in the top ten. What was sequenced was a population of CD138-negative cells sorted from bone marrow. The receptors originated from a donor at least 40 years old with multiple myeloma.

This clonotype was observed at least ten times. A much bigger clone sits one base away, suggesting this may be a read error. The chain carries TRBV5-1 and TRBJ2-1; 7 bases map to TRBD1. The CDR3 sequence is 13 residues long. The V gene's germline CDR1 is SGHRS and CDR2 YFSETQ. CDR3 coding DNA: TGCGCCAGCAGCCTGGGACAGTACAATGGGCAGTTCTTC. This encodes CASSLGQYNGQFF.

This clonotype was recorded at least ten times. The chain uses TRBV11-1 and TRBJ1-2, with D unclear. Germline V gene sequence: CDR1 SGHAT, CDR2 FQDESV (reference sequence). The V gene lost 5 bases and the J gene lost 0 bases, with 13 bases spanning the gap. The CDR3 extends over 15 amino acids. The CDR3 here is CASSKRPRANYGYTF. The CDR3 DNA follows: TGTGCCAGCAGCAAGAGGCCACGAGCTAACTATGGCTACACCTTC.

Many counts were recorded for this clonotype. The chain couples TRBV6-5 to TRBJ1-1; 11 nucleotides align to TRBD1. The V gene's germline CDR1 is MNHEY and CDR2 SVGAGI. J lost 4 bases, V lost 5 bases, and 6 bases had no gene match. CDR3 length: 15 amino acids. CDR3 in amino acids: CASSTRTGGFTEAFF. Here the CDR3 DNA reads TGTGCCAGCAGTACCCGGACAGGGGGCTTCACTGAAGCTTTCTTT.

About this clonotype itself: This may come from a read error, since a much larger clone is one base off. This rearrangement joins TRBV27 to TRBJ1-5, with 7 bases fitting TRBD1. Germline loops: CDR1 MNHEY, CDR2 SMNVEV (reference sequence). There are 13 residues in the CDR3. V trimming: 4 bases; J trimming: 6 bases; junction bases outside the gene matches: 3. The CDR3 region has the DNA TGTGCCAGCAGTTACAACAGGGGTCAGCCCCAGCATTTT. This encodes CASSYNRGQPQHF.

This clonotype occurred a few times. A much larger clone lies a single base off, so this may be a read error. The chain joins TRBV5-1 to TRBJ2-3, with no clear D. Germline assignment: CDR1 SGHRS and CDR2 YFSETQ. The CDR3 totals 13 residues. V lost 7 bases and J 4 bases, leaving 13 bases between the germline ends. The CDR3 here is CASGPPSPDTQYF. CDR3 DNA: TGCGCCAGCGGCCCCCCGAGTCCAGATACGCAGTATTTT.

This clonotype has a count of ten or more. The rearrangement uses TRBV20-1 and TRBJ2-3; 10 bases line up with TRBD2. CDR1 and CDR2 from the germline V gene are DFQATT and SNEGSKA (reference sequence). This CDR3 is built from 14 residues. J gave up 8 bases and V 2 bases, and 7 bases lay outside the gene matches. The CDR3 bases are TGCAGTGCTAGAACAGCGGGAGGGCCGGGTACGCAGTATTTT. This gives the protein CSARTAGGPGTQYF.

This clonotype was detected many times. The chain couples TRBV28 to TRBJ2-2; D uncertain. Germline lookup yields CDR1 MDHEN and CDR2 SYDVKM. This CDR3 is built from 12 residues. V lost 7 bases and J lost 5, with 8 bases in between. In DNA form, the CDR3 reads TGTGCCAGCATACCGAGTACCGGGGAGCTGTTTTTT. It encodes CASIPSTGELFF.

The chain is built from TRBV5-1 and TRBJ1-1, with D unresolved. Germline CDR1 SGHRS, CDR2 YFSETQ. V dropped 0 bases and J dropped 5 bases, with 14 bases sitting between them. This CDR3 has 15 residues. The CDR3 bases are TGCGCCAGCAGCTTGGCCCTCGGCCCCGGGACTGAAGCTTTCTTT. It specifies CASSLALGPGTEAFF.